This T cell receptor beta chain was observed in a study of cytomegalovirus exposure and HLA in healthy donors. Study-level points and caveats: There were some V segments, including TRBV6-2 and TRBV6-3, excluded as indistinguishable. In an earlier analysis, most TCR beta V segments were productive about 90% or about 30% of the time.

A note on this clone: Its antigen is unidentified.

The PCR had 60 Vbeta and 13 Jbeta primers. The method was immunoSEQ multiplex PCR; TCRdb's version includes in-frame clones alone and lacks a portion of them. The top ten hold more than 1.4% of the sample, which has about 120,000 clones, approximately 80% seen once. This CDR3 region has 14 residues. V was clipped by 4 bases and J by 5 bases; unmatched bases: 6. The germline CDR1 and CDR2 sequences are SGHKS and YYEKEE (reference sequence). The chain recombines TRBV5-5 with TRBJ2-5; 9 bases line up with TRBD2. This sequence was found in a woman under 30 in good health and CMV-seronegative. The sample consisted of PBMCs. CDR3 protein: CASSPSGTLETQYF. The CDR3 DNA reads TGTGCCAGCAGCCCTAGCGGGACTTTGGAGACCCAGTACTTC.